The present T cell receptor (beta chain) was sequenced within a study of cytomegalovirus exposure and HLA in healthy donors. Study at large: Of the donors genotyped, several hundred in all, over 80% fell in the Caucasian-associated ancestry cluster.

Germline values: CDR1 MGHRA, CDR2 YSYEKL. The germline V and J ends were trimmed by 3 bases and 7 bases, with 12 bases remaining between them. CDR3 length: 13 residues. Study-wide points: Most subjects had HLA-A and HLA-B alleles reportedly predicted accurately by TCR beta sequences. TRBV6-2, TRBV6-3 and some other V segments were unresolvable in 87-base-pair reads. Later analysis demonstrated an association between a missense DCLRE1C variant and TCR beta V- and J-gene trimming.

This clone was detected only a few times. Antigen unknown. Researchers ran the PCR with 60 Vbeta and 13 Jbeta primers. The repertoire was sequenced with immunoSEQ multiplex PCR; TCRdb's copy has only in-frame clones and lacks some. The sample consists of about 160,000 clones, roughly 80% of them appearing once. The TCR originated in a male donor in good health and CMV-seronegative. This chain connects TRBV4-1 to TRBJ1-2, with D possibly TRBD1 on 5 matching bases. Sequencing used PBMCs. This chain's CDR3 is CASSQGGRFGYTF. CDR3 in DNA: TGCGCCAGCAGCCAGGGGGGGAGGTTTGGCTACACCTTC.